The rows below give T cell receptor beta chains drawn from one sample of a study of regulatory T cells. Assay used: immunoSEQ multiplex PCR; TCRdb lists only in-frame clones, some missing. The sample lists some 20,000 clones; roughly 93% were seen once. The sequenced sample consisted of CD8+ T cells sorted from blood. These receptors were obtained from a child aged 2 to 15 with CD3G deficiency. Each CDR3 is given with its conserved first and last residue. Fields, in order: V gene, CDR3 length, J gene, CDR3 protein.

v_gene: TRBV28; len: 13; j_gene: .; CDR3aa: CASRGDRGYEQYF
v_gene: TRBV28; len: 13; j_gene: TRBJ2-7; CDR3aa: CASSSTGSYEQYF
v_gene: TRBV9; len: 15; j_gene: TRBJ2-1; CDR3aa: CASSAGLAGNNEQFF
v_gene: TRBV5-1; len: 14; j_gene: TRBJ2-7; CDR3aa: CASSLAGQGYEQYF
v_gene: TRBV28; len: 12; j_gene: TRBJ2-1; CDR3aa: CASSWRYSEQFF
v_gene: TRBV19; len: 14; j_gene: TRBJ1-1; CDR3aa: CASSKRRENTEAFF
v_gene: TRBV5-1; len: 12; j_gene: TRBJ1-2; CDR3aa: CASSLWGDGYTF
v_gene: TRBV30; len: 13; j_gene: TRBJ1-1; CDR3aa: CAWSFGETTEAFF
v_gene: TRBV6-1; len: 14; j_gene: TRBJ2-1; CDR3aa: CASSDLGTTNEQFF
v_gene: TRBV7-3; len: 18; j_gene: TRBJ2-5; CDR3aa: CASSSNREVGQLEETQYF
v_gene: TRBV11-2; len: 14; j_gene: TRBJ1-1; CDR3aa: CASSLSGLNTEAFF
v_gene: TRBV19; len: 16; j_gene: TRBJ2-6; CDR3aa: CASRPNDRSGANVLTF
v_gene: TRBV28; len: 14; j_gene: TRBJ2-7; CDR3aa: CASSAGTSGYEQYF
v_gene: TRBV28; len: 16; j_gene: TRBJ1-5; CDR3aa: CASSVRGSYSNQPQHF
v_gene: TRBV11-2; len: 13; j_gene: TRBJ1-1; CDR3aa: CASSLAWDTEAFF
v_gene: TRBV28; len: 16; j_gene: TRBJ2-2; CDR3aa: CASTRGLADPTGELFF
v_gene: TRBV11-2; len: 11; j_gene: TRBJ2-7; CDR3aa: CASSLGDEQYF
v_gene: TRBV6-1; len: 12; j_gene: TRBJ2-7; CDR3aa: CASSAYAYEQYF
v_gene: TRBV28; len: 15; j_gene: TRBJ1-5; CDR3aa: CASSLTGKSNQPQHF
v_gene: TRBV7-9; len: 13; j_gene: TRBJ2-7; CDR3aa: CASSLEGGTGQYF
v_gene: TRBV28; len: 14; j_gene: .; CDR3aa: CASSSYSQGNEQYF
v_gene: TRBV5-1; len: 15; j_gene: TRBJ2-1; CDR3aa: CASSLGLADYNEQFF
v_gene: TRBV23-1; len: 16; j_gene: TRBJ1-1; CDR3aa: CASSHSGQGVGTEAFF
v_gene: TRBV6-1; len: 16; j_gene: TRBJ2-7; CDR3aa: CASSELAGEMGDEQYF
v_gene: TRBV5-1; len: 13; j_gene: TRBJ2-7; CDR3aa: CASSVGKRTEQYF
v_gene: TRBV28; len: 14; j_gene: TRBJ2-1; CDR3aa: CASSLDQPGDEQFF
v_gene: TRBV6-1; len: 16; j_gene: TRBJ2-3; CDR3aa: CASSGRLAGLTDTQYF
v_gene: TRBV30; len: 12; j_gene: TRBJ2-7; CDR3aa: CAWSGTSYEQYF
v_gene: TRBV6-1; len: 16; j_gene: TRBJ2-6; CDR3aa: CASSEATGSGANVLTF
v_gene: TRBV6-6; len: 14; j_gene: TRBJ2-1; CDR3aa: CASSYGDSYNEQFF
v_gene: TRBV10-3; len: 13; j_gene: TRBJ2-7; CDR3aa: CATRGADSYEQYF
v_gene: TRBV6-1; len: 13; j_gene: TRBJ2-1; CDR3aa: CASSEKSLNEQFF
v_gene: TRBV4-1; len: 15; j_gene: TRBJ2-7; CDR3aa: CASSQDQGGTYEQYF
v_gene: TRBV7-9; len: 15; j_gene: TRBJ2-3; CDR3aa: CASSSQPVPGGTQYF
v_gene: TRBV28; len: 16; j_gene: TRBJ2-2; CDR3aa: CASSSALWGRTGELFF
v_gene: TRBV13; len: 13; j_gene: TRBJ1-2; CDR3aa: CASSFGKNYGYTF
v_gene: TRBV10-3; len: 15; j_gene: TRBJ2-6; CDR3aa: CAISETGSGANVLTF
v_gene: TRBV28; len: 16; j_gene: TRBJ1-5; CDR3aa: CASSPPQGTRGQPQHF
v_gene: TRBV28; len: 14; j_gene: TRBJ2-7; CDR3aa: CASSLNTDSYEQYF
v_gene: TRBV6-6; len: 12; j_gene: TRBJ2-7; CDR3aa: CASSYGAGEQYF
v_gene: TRBV28; len: 12; j_gene: TRBJ1-2; CDR3aa: CASLRDPYGYTF
v_gene: TRBV5-1; len: 14; j_gene: TRBJ2-7; CDR3aa: CASSLGQGSDEQYF
v_gene: TRBV10-3; len: 18; j_gene: TRBJ1-2; CDR3aa: CATAAGPPGSSRANGYTF
v_gene: TRBV7-9; len: 12; j_gene: TRBJ2-3; CDR3aa: CASSLVGTSLYF
v_gene: TRBV28; len: 13; j_gene: TRBJ2-7; CDR3aa: CASSNRVTYEQYF
v_gene: TRBV28; len: 15; j_gene: TRBJ1-5; CDR3aa: CASSLSDAGNQPQHF
v_gene: TRBV6-1; len: 14; j_gene: TRBJ2-7; CDR3aa: CASSATGTSYEQYF
v_gene: TRBV28; len: 15; j_gene: TRBJ1-5; CDR3aa: CASSSDRARKSPQHF
v_gene: TRBV28; len: 13; j_gene: TRBJ1-6; CDR3aa: CASSGRDNSPLHF
v_gene: TRBV28; len: 13; j_gene: TRBJ2-7; CDR3aa: CASSLPNLYEQYF
v_gene: TRBV28; len: 17; j_gene: TRBJ2-1; CDR3aa: CASSSNSGTRYWGEQFF
v_gene: TRBV5-1; len: 14; j_gene: TRBJ2-1; CDR3aa: CASSPRGEGNEQFF
v_gene: TRBV6-1; len: 11; j_gene: TRBJ2-7; CDR3aa: CASSEGGEQYF
v_gene: TRBV28; len: 13; j_gene: .; CDR3aa: CASSLVGAYEQYF
v_gene: TRBV5-1; len: 15; j_gene: TRBJ2-3; CDR3aa: CASSLGGPGTDTQYF
v_gene: TRBV6-1; len: 15; j_gene: TRBJ2-4; CDR3aa: CASSAYLGLAGIQYF
v_gene: TRBV7-8; len: 15; j_gene: .; CDR3aa: CASSISGRSSYEQYF
v_gene: TRBV7-3; len: 16; j_gene: TRBJ2-5; CDR3aa: CASSPHPGGSQETQYF
v_gene: TRBV28; len: 14; j_gene: TRBJ2-1; CDR3aa: CASSTLIRGLEQFF
v_gene: TRBV4-1; len: 15; j_gene: TRBJ1-1; CDR3aa: CASSPVAGGNTEAFF